This entry is about one TCR beta chain. The clone's antigen remains unknown. The input lacks base qualities; no much larger clone sits a single base away. This record comes from a study of blood T cell repertoires in COVID-19 (dated by TCRdb to the early 2020s). The study in broad terms: Collaborator samples came from the United States, Italy and Spain and covered acute and convalescent phases of COVID-19. HLA class I and class II types, where available, came from metadata supplied by the sample provider rather than from assay-based typing. The repertoires were made available in a free public database intended to serve as a resource for research on the immune response to SARS-CoV-2. The sample metadata nearly always contained a de-identified subject ID, COVID-19 status, age in years and sex. The prospective study material was composed of cDNA or gDNA derived from T cells, B-cell-depleted T cells, or PBMCs. Deeply sampled blood TCRbeta repertoires from subjects exposed to, actively infected with, or recovered from COVID-19 were included in the dataset. The samples were drawn from the first 160 participants of the ongoing ImmuneRACE study and from some 1,300 subjects provided by 6 global collaborators. Broader findings and caveats from the paper: The quantity of clinical and demographic metadata differed by source and by participant and was supplied without curation.

At one collaborating source in Seattle, patients were enrolled during active infection and were followed longitudinally through the course of disease. Each collaborating institution followed its own protocols to collect whole blood in K2EDTA tubes. For TCRbeta analysis, collaborator samples were shipped as frozen whole blood, as isolated PBMCs, or as DNA extracted from either sample type. The immunoSEQ Assay, a bias-controlled multiplex PCR, was used to amplify TCRbeta CDR3 regions from genomic DNA. The authors' analysis ran thus. Within the assay, amplification of reference gene primers was used to estimate how many nucleated cells each sample contained. To quantify the absolute abundance of each unique TCRbeta CDR3 rearrangement, sequence reads were collapsed and filtered. Productive Simpson clonality was computed per sample as the square root of Simpson's diversity index over productive rearrangements. TCRdb limited this immuneACCESS table to in-frame rearrangements with V and J called. A share of clones is missing; checked studies link under half to unresolved V genes, and the rest is unexplained. The DNA was the basis for D and trimming; V, J and clone size are from that table. In this sample the table shows about 320,000 clones, approximately 89% of which occur a single time. The top ten clones comprise around 10% of the sample.

Counted from cysteine to phenylalanine, this CDR3 has 17 amino acids. CDR3 DNA only is kept here, 51 bases in frame from base 1. V is pruned by 4 bases and J by 11 bases, leaving 13 bases of the junction without a gene match. Reading the germline V gene (reference sequence) gives CDR1 LGHDT and CDR2 YNNKEL. The sequence is built from TRBV3-1 (or the pseudogene TRBV3-2) and TRBJ2-3, and 15 junction bases match TRBD2. Sequences were obtained from peripheral blood. The clonotype comes from a woman aged 30 to 39 with COVID-19, enrolled during active disease. The bases read TGTGCCAGCAGCCCCGGGACTAGCGGGGGGCCTTGGAAAAAGCAGTATTTT. Its translation is CASSPGTSGGPWKKQYF.